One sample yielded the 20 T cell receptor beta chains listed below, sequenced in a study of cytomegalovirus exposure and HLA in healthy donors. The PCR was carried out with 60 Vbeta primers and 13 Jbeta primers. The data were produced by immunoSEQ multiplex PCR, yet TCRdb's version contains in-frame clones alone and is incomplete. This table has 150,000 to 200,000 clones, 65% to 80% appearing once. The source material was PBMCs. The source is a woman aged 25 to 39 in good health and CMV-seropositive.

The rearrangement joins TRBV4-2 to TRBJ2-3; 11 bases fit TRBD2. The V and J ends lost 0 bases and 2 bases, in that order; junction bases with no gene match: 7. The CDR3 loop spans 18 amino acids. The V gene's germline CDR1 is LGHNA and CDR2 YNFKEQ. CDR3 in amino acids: CASSQDLTSGGLTDTQYF. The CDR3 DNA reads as TGTGCCAGCAGCCAAGATCTCACTAGCGGGGGCCTCACAGATACGCAGTATTTT.

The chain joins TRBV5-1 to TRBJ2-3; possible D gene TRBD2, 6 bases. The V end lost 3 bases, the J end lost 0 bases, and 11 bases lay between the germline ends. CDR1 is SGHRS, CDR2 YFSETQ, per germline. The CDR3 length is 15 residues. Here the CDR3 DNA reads TGCGCCAGCAGCTCGATGGGAGGTAGCACAGATACGCAGTATTTT. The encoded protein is CASSSMGGSTDTQYF.

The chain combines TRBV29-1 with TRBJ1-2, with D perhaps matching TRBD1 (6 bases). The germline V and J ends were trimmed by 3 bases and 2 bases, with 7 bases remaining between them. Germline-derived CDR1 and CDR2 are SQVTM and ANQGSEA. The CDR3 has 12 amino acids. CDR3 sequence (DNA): TGCAGCGTTGAGCAGGGGAACTATGGCTACACCTTC. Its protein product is CSVEQGNYGYTF.

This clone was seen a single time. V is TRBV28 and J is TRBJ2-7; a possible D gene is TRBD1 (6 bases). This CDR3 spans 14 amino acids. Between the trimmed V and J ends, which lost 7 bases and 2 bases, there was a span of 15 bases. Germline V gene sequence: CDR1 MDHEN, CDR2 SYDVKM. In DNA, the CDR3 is TGTGCCAGCACTTTCCAGGGGTTAACCTACGAGCAGTACTTC. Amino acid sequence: CASTFQGLTYEQYF.

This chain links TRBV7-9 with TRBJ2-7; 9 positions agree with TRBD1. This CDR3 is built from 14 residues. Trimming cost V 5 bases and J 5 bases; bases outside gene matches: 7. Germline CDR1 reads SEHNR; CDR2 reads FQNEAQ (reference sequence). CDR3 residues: CASSIQGANDEQYF. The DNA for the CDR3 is TGTGCCAGCAGCATACAGGGGGCGAACGACGAGCAGTACTTC.

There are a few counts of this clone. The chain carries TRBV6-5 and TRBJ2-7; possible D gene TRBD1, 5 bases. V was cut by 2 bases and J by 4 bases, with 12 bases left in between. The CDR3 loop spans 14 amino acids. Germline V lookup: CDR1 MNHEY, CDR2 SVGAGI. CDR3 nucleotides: TGTGCCAGCAGTTACACAGGAATCGGGTACGAGCAGTACTTC. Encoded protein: CASSYTGIGYEQYF.

This CDR3 is CASSYSTSGPSYEQYF. For the CDR3, the DNA is TGTGCCAGCAGTTACTCGACGAGCGGACCCTCCTACGAGCAGTACTTC. J is TRBJ2-7 and V is TRBV6-5; tentative D call: TRBD2 (5 bases). Germline CDR1 reads MNHEY; CDR2 reads SVGAGI. V was shortened by 0 bases and J by 0 bases, with 12 bases between the two germline ends. CDR3 size: 16 residues.

This chain's CDR3 is CASSRAPDSGNTGELFF. CDR3 nucleotides: TGTGCCAGCAGCAGAGCCCCGGACAGTGGGAACACCGGGGAGCTGTTTTTT. The chain joins TRBV7-9 to TRBJ2-2; possible D gene TRBD1, 6 bases. This CDR3 is built from 17 residues. Germline V lookup: CDR1 SEHNR, CDR2 FQNEAQ (reference sequence). V lost 5 bases and J 1 base, leaving 17 bases between the germline ends.

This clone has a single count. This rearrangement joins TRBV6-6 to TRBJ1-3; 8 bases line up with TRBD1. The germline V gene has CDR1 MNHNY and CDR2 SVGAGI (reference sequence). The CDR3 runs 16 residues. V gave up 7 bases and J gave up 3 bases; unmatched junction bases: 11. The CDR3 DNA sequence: TGTGCCAGCAATCCCTCCTCCGGGACAGGTGGAAACACCATATATTTT. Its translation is CASNPSSGTGGNTIYF.

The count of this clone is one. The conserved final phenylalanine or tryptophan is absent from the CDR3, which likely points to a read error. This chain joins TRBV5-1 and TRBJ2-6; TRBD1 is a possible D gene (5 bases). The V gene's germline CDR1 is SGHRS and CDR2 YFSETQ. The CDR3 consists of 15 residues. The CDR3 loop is CASSFQGPGANGLTL. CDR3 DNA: TGCGCCAGCAGCTTTCAAGGGCCTGGGGCCAACGGCCTGACTTTA.

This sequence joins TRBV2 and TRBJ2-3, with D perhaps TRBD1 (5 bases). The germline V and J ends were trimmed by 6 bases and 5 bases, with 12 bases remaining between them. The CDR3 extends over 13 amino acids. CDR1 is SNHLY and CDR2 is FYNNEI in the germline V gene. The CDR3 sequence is CASRAGRIDTQYF. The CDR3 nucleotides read TGTGCCAGCAGGGCAGGGCGGATAGATACGCAGTATTTT.

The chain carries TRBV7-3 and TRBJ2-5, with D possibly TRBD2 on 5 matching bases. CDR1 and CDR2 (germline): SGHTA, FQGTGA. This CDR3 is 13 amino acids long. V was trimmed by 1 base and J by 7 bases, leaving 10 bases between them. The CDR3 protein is CASSLIGRGTQYF. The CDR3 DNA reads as TGTGCCAGCAGCTTAATCGGACGGGGGACCCAGTACTTC. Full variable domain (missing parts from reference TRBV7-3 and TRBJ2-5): GAGVSQTPSNKVTEKGKYVELRCDPISGHTALYWYRQSLGQGPEFLIYFQGTGAADDSGLPNDRFFAVRPEGSVSTLKIQRTERGDSAVYLCASSLIGRGTQYFGPGTRLLVL.

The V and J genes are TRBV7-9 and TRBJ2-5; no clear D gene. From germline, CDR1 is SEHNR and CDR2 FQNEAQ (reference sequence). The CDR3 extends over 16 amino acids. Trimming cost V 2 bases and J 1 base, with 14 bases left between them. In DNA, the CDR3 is TGTGCCAGCAGCTTATCGCCCCTCCGCGCCCAAGAGACCCAGTACTTC. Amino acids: CASSLSPLRAQETQYF. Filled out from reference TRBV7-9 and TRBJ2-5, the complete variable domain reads DTGVSQNPRHKITKRGQNVTFRCDPISEHNRLYWYRQTLGQGPEFLTYFQNEAQLEKSRLLSDRFSAERPKGSFSTLEIQRTEQGDSAMYLCASSLSPLRAQETQYFGPGTRLLVL.

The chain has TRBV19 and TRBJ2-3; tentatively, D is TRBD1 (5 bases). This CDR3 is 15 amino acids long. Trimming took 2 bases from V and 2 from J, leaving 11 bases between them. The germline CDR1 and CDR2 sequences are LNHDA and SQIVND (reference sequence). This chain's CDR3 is CASSIRGYNTDTQYF. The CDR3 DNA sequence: TGTGCCAGTAGTATAAGGGGCTACAACACAGATACGCAGTATTTT.

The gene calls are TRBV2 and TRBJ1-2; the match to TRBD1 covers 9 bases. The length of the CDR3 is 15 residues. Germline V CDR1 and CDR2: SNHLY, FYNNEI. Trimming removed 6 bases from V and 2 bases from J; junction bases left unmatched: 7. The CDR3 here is CASRGDRANNYGYTF. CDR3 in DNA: TGTGCCAGCAGGGGGGACAGGGCTAACAACTATGGCTACACCTTC.

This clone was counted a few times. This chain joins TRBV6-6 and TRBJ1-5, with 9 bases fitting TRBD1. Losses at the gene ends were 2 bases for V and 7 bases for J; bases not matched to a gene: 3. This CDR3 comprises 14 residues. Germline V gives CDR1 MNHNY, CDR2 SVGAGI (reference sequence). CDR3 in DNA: TGTGCCAGCAGTTACAGGGACAGGGAACAGCCCCAGCATTTT. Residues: CASSYRDREQPQHF.

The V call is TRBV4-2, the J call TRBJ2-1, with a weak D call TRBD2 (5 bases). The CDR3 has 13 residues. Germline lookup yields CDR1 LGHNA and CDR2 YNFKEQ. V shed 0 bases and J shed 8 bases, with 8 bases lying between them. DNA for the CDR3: TGTGCCAGCAGCCAAGAGAAGGGAGATGAGCAGTTCTTC. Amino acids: CASSQEKGDEQFF.

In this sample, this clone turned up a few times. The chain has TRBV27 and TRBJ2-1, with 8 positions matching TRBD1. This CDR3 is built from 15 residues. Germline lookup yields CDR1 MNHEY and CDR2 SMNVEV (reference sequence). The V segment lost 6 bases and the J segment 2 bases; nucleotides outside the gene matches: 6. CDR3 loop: CASRLGQGPYNEQFF. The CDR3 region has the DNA TGTGCCAGCAGGCTCGGACAGGGCCCCTACAATGAGCAGTTCTTC.

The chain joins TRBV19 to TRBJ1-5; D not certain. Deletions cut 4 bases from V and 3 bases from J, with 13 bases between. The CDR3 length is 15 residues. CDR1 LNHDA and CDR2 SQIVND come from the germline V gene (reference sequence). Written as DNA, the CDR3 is TGTGCCAGTAGTACCGGCATGAGGAACAATCAGCCCCAGCATTTT. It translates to CASSTGMRNNQPQHF.

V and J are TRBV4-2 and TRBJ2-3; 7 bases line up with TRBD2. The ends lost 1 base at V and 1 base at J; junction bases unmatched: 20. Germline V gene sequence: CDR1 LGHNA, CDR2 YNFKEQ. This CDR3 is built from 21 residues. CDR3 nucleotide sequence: TGTGCCAGCAGCCAAGCCCCCACCGCTGGCGGGGGAGGGGTGGGCACAGATACGCAGTATTTT. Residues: CASSQAPTAGGGGVGTDTQYF.